A single sample is the source of the 2 T cell receptor beta chains below, sequenced in a study of cytomegalovirus exposure and HLA in healthy donors. Generated by immunoSEQ multiplex PCR, the TCRdb table keeps only in-frame clones and is missing some. This sample has 260,000 or so clones, with around 91% found just once. Sequencing used PBMCs. These receptors originate from a woman aged 25 to 45 in good health and CMV-seronegative.

V and J are TRBV13 and TRBJ2-3; no definite D call. The CDR3 loop spans 15 amino acids. CDR1 and CDR2 from the germline V gene are PRHDT and FYEKMQ (reference sequence). V dropped 4 bases and J dropped 0 bases, with 11 bases sitting between them. The CDR3 nucleotides are TGTGCCAGCAGCTCCACGACAATTAGCACAGATACGCAGTATTTT. It is translated as CASSSTTISTDTQYF.

The chain is built from TRBV30 and TRBJ2-5; D not resolved. Germline CDR1 GTSNPN, CDR2 SVGIG (reference sequence). The CDR3 totals 13 residues. V dropped 2 bases and J dropped 1 base, with 8 bases sitting between them. CDR3 in DNA: TGTGCCTGGAGTACGGCAGTCCAAGAGACCCAGTACTTC. Amino acid sequence: CAWSTAVQETQYF. The entire variable domain, with the rest obtained from reference TRBV30 and TRBJ2-5, is as follows: SQTIHQWPATLVQPVGSPLSLECTVEGTSNPNLYWYRQAAGRGLQLLFYSVGIGQISSEVPQNLSASRPQDRQFILSSKKLLLSDSGFYLCAWSTAVQETQYFGPGTRLLVL.